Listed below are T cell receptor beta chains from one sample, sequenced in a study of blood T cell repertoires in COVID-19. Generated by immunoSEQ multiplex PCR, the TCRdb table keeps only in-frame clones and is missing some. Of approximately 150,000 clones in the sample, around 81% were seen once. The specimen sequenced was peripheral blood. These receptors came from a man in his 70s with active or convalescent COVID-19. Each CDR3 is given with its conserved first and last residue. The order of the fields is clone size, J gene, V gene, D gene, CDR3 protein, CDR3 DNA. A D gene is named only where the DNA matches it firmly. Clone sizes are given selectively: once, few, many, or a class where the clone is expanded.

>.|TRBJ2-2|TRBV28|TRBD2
CASSIPGLAANTGELFF
TGTGCCAGCAGTATTCCTGGACTAGCGGCGAACACCGGGGAGCTGTTTTTT
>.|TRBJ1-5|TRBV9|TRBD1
CASSATGGDQPQHF
TGTGCCAGCAGCGCTACAGGGGGCGATCAGCCCCAGCATTTT
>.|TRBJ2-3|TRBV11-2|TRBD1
CASSLPQGASDTQYF
TGTGCCAGCAGCTTACCGCAGGGGGCCTCAGATACGCAGTATTTT
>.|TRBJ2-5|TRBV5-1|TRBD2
CASSLEGLAGGMQETQYF
TGCGCCAGCAGCTTGGAGGGTCTAGCGGGGGGGATGCAAGAGACCCAGTACTTC
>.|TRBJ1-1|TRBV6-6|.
CASNPGTRRGTEAFF
TGTGCCAGCAACCCCGGCACCCGGAGGGGCACTGAAGCTTTCTTT
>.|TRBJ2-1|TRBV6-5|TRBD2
CASTLGLAGRDEQFF
TGTGCCAGCACCTTGGGACTAGCGGGAAGGGATGAGCAGTTCTTC
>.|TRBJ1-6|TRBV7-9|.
CASSPLGAINSPLHF
TGTGCCAGCAGCCCGCTGGGGGCGATTAATTCACCCCTCCACTTT
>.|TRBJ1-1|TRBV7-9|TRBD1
CASSLVNRGVTEAFF
TGTGCCAGCAGCTTGGTAAACAGGGGGGTGACTGAAGCTTTCTTT
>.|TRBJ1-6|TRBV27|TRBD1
CASSLDQGAYSPLHF
TGTGCCAGCAGTTTAGATCAGGGGGCATATTCACCCCTCCACTTT
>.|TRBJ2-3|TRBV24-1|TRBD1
CATSVRDSSTDTQYF
TGTGCCACCAGTGTTCGGGACAGCAGCACGGATACGCAGTATTTT
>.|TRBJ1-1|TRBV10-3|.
CAISADSLGNTEAFF
TGTGCCATCAGTGCTGACAGTTTGGGGAACACTGAAGCTTTCTTT
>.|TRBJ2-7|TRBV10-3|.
CAIRVAGSGNEQYF
TGTGCCATCAGGGTCGCAGGGTCTGGAAACGAGCAGTACTTC
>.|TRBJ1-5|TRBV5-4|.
CASSLDRNQPQHF
TGTGCCAGCAGCTTGGACAGGAATCAGCCCCAGCATTTT
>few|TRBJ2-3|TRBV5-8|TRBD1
CASSFGQGAADTQYF
TGTGCCAGCAGCTTCGGACAGGGGGCTGCGGATACGCAGTATTTT
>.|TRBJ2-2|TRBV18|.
CASSPQQDGTGELFF
TGTGCCAGCTCACCCCAACAGGACGGCACCGGGGAGCTGTTTTTT
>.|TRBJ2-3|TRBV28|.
CASSFSGGGGSTDTQYF
TGTGCCAGCAGTTTTTCCGGGGGAGGTGGTAGCACAGATACGCAGTATTTT
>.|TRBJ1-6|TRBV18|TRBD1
CASSLDRVKVRSVSPLHF
TGTGCCAGCTCACTCGACAGGGTAAAAGTACGCTCTGTTTCACCCCTCCACTTT
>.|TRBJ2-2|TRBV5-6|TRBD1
CASSFRTGRPNTGELFF
TGTGCCAGCAGCTTCCGGACAGGGAGGCCGAACACCGGGGAGCTGTTTTTT
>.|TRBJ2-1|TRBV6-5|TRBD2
CASSYSKRGLAPEQFF
TGTGCCAGCAGTTACTCGAAACGGGGACTAGCACCTGAGCAGTTCTTC
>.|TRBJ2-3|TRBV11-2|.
CASSFLATRGTDTQYF
TGTGCCAGCAGCTTCCTAGCGACCAGGGGCACAGATACGCAGTATTTT
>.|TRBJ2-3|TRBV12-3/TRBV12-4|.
CASSTRTTDTQYF
TGTGCCAGCAGCACCCGAACAACAGATACGCAGTATTTT
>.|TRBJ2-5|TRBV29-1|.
CSASGGGQVGETQYF
TGCAGCGCCTCAGGCGGGGGACAGGTTGGGGAGACCCAGTACTTC
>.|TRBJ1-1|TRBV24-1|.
CATSMTGNTEAFF
TGTGCCACCAGCATGACAGGGAACACTGAAGCTTTCTTT
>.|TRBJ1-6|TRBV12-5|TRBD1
CASGFGTGNSPLHF
TGTGCTAGTGGTTTTGGGACAGGGAATTCACCCCTCCACTTT
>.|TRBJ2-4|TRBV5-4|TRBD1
CASTSTGKNIQYF
TGTGCCAGCACCTCGACAGGGAAAAACATTCAGTACTTC
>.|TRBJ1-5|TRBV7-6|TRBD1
CASSSGTGYNQPQHF
TGTGCCAGCAGCTCAGGGACAGGCTACAATCAGCCCCAGCATTTT
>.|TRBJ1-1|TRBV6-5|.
CASSAVVGAGAFF
TGTGCCAGCAGCGCCGTTGTGGGGGCGGGAGCTTTCTTT
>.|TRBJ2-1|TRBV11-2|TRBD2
CASSPGLAGHLNEQFF
TGTGCCAGCAGCCCCGGACTAGCGGGGCACCTCAATGAGCAGTTCTTC
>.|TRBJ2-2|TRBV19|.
CASSTNRGFGELFF
TGTGCCAGTAGCACCAATAGGGGGTTCGGGGAGCTGTTTTTT
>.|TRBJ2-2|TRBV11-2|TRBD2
CASKSGRLAGGPGAGELFF
TGTGCCAGTAAATCCGGGAGACTAGCGGGAGGGCCGGGGGCCGGGGAGCTGTTTTTT
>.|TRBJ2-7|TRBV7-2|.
CASRQTGTYEQYF
TGTGCCAGCAGACAGACAGGCACCTACGAGCAGTACTTC
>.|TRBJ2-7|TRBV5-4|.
CASSLGISRSSYEQYF
TGTGCCAGCAGCTTGGGGATTTCAAGGAGCTCCTACGAGCAGTACTTC
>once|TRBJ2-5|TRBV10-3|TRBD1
CAINGPGQGVETQYF
TGTGCCATCAACGGACCGGGACAGGGGGTAGAGACCCAGTACTTC
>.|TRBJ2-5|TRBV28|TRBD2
CASSSSLAMETQYF
TGTGCCAGCAGTTCCTCACTAGCGATGGAGACCCAGTACTTC
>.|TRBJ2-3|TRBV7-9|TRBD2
CASSLGTTLLLSF
TGTGCCAGCAGCCTCGGGACTACCCTACTTTTGTCTTTT
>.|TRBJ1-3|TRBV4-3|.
CASSQDHGGSGNTIYF
TGCGCCAGCAGCCAAGATCACGGTGGCTCTGGAAACACCATATATTTT
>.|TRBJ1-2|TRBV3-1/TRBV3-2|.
CASSQGRGYGYTF
TGTGCCAGCAGCCAAGGGAGAGGTTATGGCTACACCTTC
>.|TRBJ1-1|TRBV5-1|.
CASSLGGAIPNTEAFF
TGCGCCAGCAGCCTGGGGGGCGCCATTCCGAACACTGAAGCTTTCTTT
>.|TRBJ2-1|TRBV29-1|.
CSALGVTPSSYNEQFF
TGCAGCGCGCTGGGCGTAACGCCGAGCTCCTACAATGAGCAGTTCTTC
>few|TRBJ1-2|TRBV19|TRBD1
CASSGPTGWDYGYTF
TGTGCCAGTAGTGGGCCGACAGGGTGGGACTATGGCTACACCTTC
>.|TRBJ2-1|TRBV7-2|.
CASSLGPAAGNEQFF
TGTGCCAGCAGCTTGGGGCCCGCTGCCGGCAATGAGCAGTTCTTC
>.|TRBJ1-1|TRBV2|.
CASSAGENTEAFF
TGTGCCAGCAGTGCAGGGGAGAACACTGAAGCTTTCTTT
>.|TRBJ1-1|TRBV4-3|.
CASSQGGISTEAFF
TGCGCCAGCAGCCAAGGAGGGATTAGCACTGAAGCTTTCTTT
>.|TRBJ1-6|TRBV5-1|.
CASRLESSSSPLHF
TGCGCCAGCAGGTTGGAAAGTTCTAGTTCACCCCTCCACTTT
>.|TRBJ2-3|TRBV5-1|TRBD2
CASTGTSVSDTQYF
TGCGCCAGCACCGGGACTAGCGTTTCAGATACGCAGTATTTT
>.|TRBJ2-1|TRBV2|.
CASSELARGNEQFF
TGTGCCAGCAGTGAGTTGGCCAGGGGCAATGAGCAGTTCTTC
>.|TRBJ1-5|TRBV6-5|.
CATGLDTHREKPQHF
TGTGCCACCGGATTGGACACACACAGGGAGAAGCCCCAGCATTTT
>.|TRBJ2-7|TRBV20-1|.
CSASRDNSYEQYF
TGCAGTGCTAGTCGGGACAATTCCTACGAGCAGTACTTC
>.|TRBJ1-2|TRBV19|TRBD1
CASSTGDRGYGYTF
TGTGCCAGTAGTACCGGGGACAGGGGTTATGGCTACACCTTC
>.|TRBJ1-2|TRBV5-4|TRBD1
CASSLARTGDGYTF
TGTGCCAGCAGCTTGGCGCGGACAGGGGATGGCTACACCTTC
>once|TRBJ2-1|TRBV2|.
CASRERVASYNEQFF
TGTGCCAGCAGAGAGCGCGTGGCCTCCTACAATGAGCAGTTCTTC
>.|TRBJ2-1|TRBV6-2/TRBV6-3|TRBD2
CASSSIAGAPSYNEQFF
TGTGCCAGCAGTTCCATAGCGGGAGCCCCCTCCTACAATGAGCAGTTCTTC
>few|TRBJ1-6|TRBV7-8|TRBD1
CASSEQGGSPLHF
TGTGCCAGCAGCGAGCAGGGGGGCTCACCCCTCCACTTT